This is a list of T cell receptor beta chains from one sample in a study of T cells in Graves' hyperthyroidism and ophthalmopathy. Each CDR3 protein is one row after TCRdb ran MiXCR on the multiplex PCR reads. The repertoire includes around 300,000 distinct CDR3 sequences, approximately 14% of them detected once, and under 30% sits in the top ten. Sequenced: blood. These TCRs come from a woman aged 25 to 39 with Graves' hyperthyroidism. Each CDR3 is given with its conserved first and last residue. D genes are given only for firm matches. The size entry is marked missing in some rows and otherwise reads once, few, many or a size class.

j_call | d_call | clone_size | v_call | cdr3_nt | cdr3_aa
TRBJ2-1 | . | few | TRBV3-1 | TGTGCCAGCAGCCAAGAGGAAGGAGGGGTTGCCTACAATGAGCAGTTCTTC | CASSQEEGGVAYNEQFF
TRBJ2-5 | . | many | TRBV10-3 | TGTGCCATCTCCTTCGGGGGACAAGAGACCCAGTACTTC | CAISFGGQETQYF
TRBJ2-7 | TRBD1 | . | TRBV4-3 | TGCGCCAGCAGCCAAGATTGGACAGGGACCTACGAGCAGTACTTC | CASSQDWTGTYEQYF
TRBJ1-1 | . | many | TRBV6-1 | TGTGCCAGCAACAAGTATTCCCACACTGAAGCTTTCTTT | CASNKYSHTEAFF
TRBJ2-7 | TRBD1 | many | TRBV6-1 | TGTGCCAGCAGGGACACAGGGGGCGGTTACGAGCAGTACTTC | CASRDTGGGYEQYF
TRBJ2-6 | . | . | TRBV28 | TGTGCCAGCAGTTTACGGGGGTTCCAATCTGGGGCCAACGTCCTGACTTTC | CASSLRGFQSGANVLTF
TRBJ2-3 | TRBD2 | many | TRBV10-3 | TGTGCCATCAGCACCGGGACTAGCGGGAGTGGGGATACGCAGTATTTT | CAISTGTSGSGDTQYF
TRBJ2-1 | TRBD1 | . | TRBV4-1 | TGCGCCAGCAGCCAATCAGGGACAGGGGGTGTCGATGAGCAGTTCTTC | CASSQSGTGGVDEQFF
TRBJ2-1 | TRBD1 | many | TRBV20-1 | TGCAGTTTCGACAGGGATCTCGGGGAGCAGTTCTTC | CSFDRDLGEQFF
TRBJ2-1 | . | . | TRBV30 | TGTGCCTGGGACTCGGACGGTGCCTACGAGCAGTTCTTC | CAWDSDGAYEQFF
TRBJ2-5 | . | . | TRBV30 | TGTGCCTGGACTGGGACTCGGGAGACCCAGTACTTC | CAWTGTRETQYF
TRBJ2-1 | . | . | TRBV4-2 | TGTGCCAGCAGCCAAGATATAAATGAGCAGTTCTTC | CASSQDINEQFF
TRBJ2-5 | . | many | TRBV3-1 | TGTGCCAGCAGCCAAGGCGGACTCTGGGGGGAGACCCAGTACTTC | CASSQGGLWGETQYF
TRBJ2-7 | . | few | TRBV5-1 | TGCGCCAGCAGCTTGGAGGAAAGGGTCGGCGAGCAGTACTTC | CASSLEERVGEQYF
TRBJ2-7 | . | few | TRBV19 | TGTGCCAGTAGTATAGACAGGACCTCCTACGAGCAGTACTTC | CASSIDRTSYEQYF
TRBJ2-2 | . | few | TRBV12-3/TRBV12-4 | TGTGCCAGCAGTTTAGGGAGGAGGATAACCGGGGAGCTGTTTTTT | CASSLGRRITGELFF
TRBJ2-7 | . | . | TRBV6-2/TRBV6-3 | TGTGCCAGCGGGGTGGGGTACGAGCAGTACTTC | CASGVGYEQYF
TRBJ1-1 | TRBD1 | . | TRBV20-1 | TGCAGTGCCCGCAGACAGGGTGAAGCTTTCTTT | CSARRQGEAFF
TRBJ2-7 | TRBD1 | many | TRBV29-1 | TGCAGCGTTCCTACCGGGACAGGGCTCTACGAGCAGTACTTC | CSVPTGTGLYEQYF
TRBJ2-5 | TRBD2 | few | TRBV10-3 | TGTGCCATCAGTGAGACTAGCGCCCAAGAGACCCAGTACTTC | CAISETSAQETQYF
TRBJ2-7 | . | . | TRBV18 | TGTGCCAGCTCACCACGGATTAGTAATTACGAGCAGTACTTC | CASSPRISNYEQYF
TRBJ1-1 | . | few | TRBV9 | TGTGCCAGCAGCGTAGTGCGGCAGTCTGACACTGAAGCTTTCTTT | CASSVVRQSDTEAFF
TRBJ1-5 | TRBD1 | many | TRBV6-6 | TGTGCCGGCAGTTACGGGACAGGGCTACAGCCCCAGCATTTT | CAGSYGTGLQPQHF
TRBJ1-6 | . | . | TRBV6-5 | TGTGCCAGCAGTTATTCGCCGGGGTATAATTCACCCCTCCACTTT | CASSYSPGYNSPLHF
TRBJ1-5 | TRBD1 | few | TRBV29-1 | TGCAGCGTTAGACAGGGGTCCCAGCCCCAGCATTTT | CSVRQGSQPQHF
TRBJ2-5 | . | once | TRBV29-1 | TGCAGCGTTGAAGATAGTGGGTCCCAAGAGACCCAGTACTTC | CSVEDSGSQETQYF
TRBJ1-2 | . | many | TRBV2 | TGTGCCAGCTGCAAGGCGATAGAATATGGCTACACCTTC | CASCKAIEYGYTF
TRBJ1-1 | . | . | TRBV6-5 | TGTGCCAGCAGTTACTCTTTGATCTCGGTTAAGAACACTGAAGCTTTCTTT | CASSYSLISVKNTEAFF
TRBJ2-3 | TRBD2 | many | TRBV2 | TGTGCCAGCAGTGGGGGAGCGGGAGAGGCAGATACGCAGTATTTT | CASSGGAGEADTQYF
TRBJ1-2 | . | . | TRBV6-5 | TGTGCCAGCAGTTCTCGGGATAGGATTAAGAAAACCTTC | CASSSRDRIKKTF
TRBJ2-7 | . | many | TRBV28 | TGTGCCAGCTTCTCGAGAGGTCTAACGTACGAGCAGTACTTC | CASFSRGLTYEQYF
TRBJ1-4 | TRBD1 | few | TRBV28 | TGTGCCAGCAGTTCCCCCGGGACAGGGATAGAAAAACTGTTTTTT | CASSSPGTGIEKLFF
TRBJ2-4 | . | many | TRBV28 | TGTGCCAGCAGTTTCCCCCAAATCCACAGGATAGCCAAAAACATTCAGTACTTC | CASSFPQIHRIAKNIQYF
TRBJ1-1 | . | few | TRBV9 | TGTGCCAGCAGCCCAGGAAGTGAGGTGGGAATGAACACTGAAGCTTTCTTT | CASSPGSEVGMNTEAFF
TRBJ1-5 | . | many | TRBV12-3/TRBV12-4 | TGTGCCAGCAGTTTAGCGCGGAGAAATCAGCCCCAGCATTTT | CASSLARRNQPQHF
TRBJ2-3 | TRBD2 | . | TRBV3-1 | TGTGCCAGCAGCCACGTAGCGGGAGGGGCAGATACGCAGTATTTT | CASSHVAGGADTQYF
TRBJ2-7 | TRBD1 | few | TRBV20-1 | TGCAGTGCTAGAAAGGACAGGGATTACGAGCAGTACTTC | CSARKDRDYEQYF
TRBJ1-2 | . | . | TRBV11-2 | TGTGCCAGCAGCTTAGATAAGAGTAACTATGGCTACACCTTC | CASSLDKSNYGYTF
TRBJ2-5 | . | many | TRBV29-1 | TGCAGCACCCCGGGGCGAGCAGGGGAGACCCAGTACTTC | CSTPGRAGETQYF
TRBJ2-3 | . | once | TRBV7-3 | TGTGCCAGCAGCCCCAGCCCCCTGGAGGGGTTCACAGATACGCAGTATTTT | CASSPSPLEGFTDTQYF
TRBJ2-5 | . | few | TRBV6-9 | TGTGCCAGCAGTTACGTAAGGGACATGAGGGAGACCCAGTACTTC | CASSYVRDMRETQYF
TRBJ2-2 | TRBD2 | . | TRBV4-2 | TGTGCCAGCAGCCAAGGTGTAGCGGGAGATCCCGGGGAGCTGTTTTTT | CASSQGVAGDPGELFF
TRBJ2-7 | . | few | TRBV6-1 | TGTGCCAGCCGGTCGAGGGGCCGAAAGCAGTACTTC | CASRSRGRKQYF
TRBJ1-3 | . | . | TRBV2 | TGTGCCAGCTATGAAGAACTTGGAAACACCATATATTTT | CASYEELGNTIYF
TRBJ1-1 | . | few | TRBV28 | TGTGCCAGCATATCCCCTCCGCCCGACACTGAAGCTTTCTTT | CASISPPPDTEAFF
TRBJ1-1 | . | many | TRBV15 | TGTGCCACCAGCAGTAGAACGGTGTACACTGAAGCTTTCTTT | CATSSRTVYTEAFF
TRBJ2-4 | . | few | TRBV3-1 | TGTGCCAGCAGCCTCCGGGACACGACCAAAAACATTCAGTACTTC | CASSLRDTTKNIQYF
TRBJ1-4 | TRBD1 | few | TRBV7-2 | TGTGCCAGCAGCTTGGGAGGGGGCGAGGGTGAAAAACTGTTTTTT | CASSLGGGEGEKLFF
TRBJ2-1 | TRBD1 | . | TRBV28 | TGTGCCAGCAGAATCGGACAGGCGGTCGATGAGCAGTTCTTC | CASRIGQAVDEQFF
TRBJ2-3 | . | . | TRBV24-1 | TGTGCCACCAGTGAACCCCGGGGGACGGATAGCACAGATACGCAGTATTTT | CATSEPRGTDSTDTQYF
TRBJ2-7 | TRBD2 | many | TRBV2 | TGTGCCAGCAGTGAATTGGGGGTAGCGGGACGAAACTACGAGCAGTACTTC | CASSELGVAGRNYEQYF
TRBJ2-2 | . | few | TRBV19 | TGTGCCAGTAGTAAAGGAGAGGGTCCGAACACCGGGGAGCTGTTTTTT | CASSKGEGPNTGELFF
TRBJ1-5 | . | . | TRBV19 | TGTGCCTCAACAGGGAGGGGTCAGCCCCAGCATTTT | CASTGRGQPQHF
TRBJ2-2 | TRBD1 | many | TRBV11-2 | TGTGCCAGCAGCGGAGTCACAGGGGCGAACACCGGGGAGCTGTTTTTT | CASSGVTGANTGELFF